A single sample is the source of the 25 T cell receptor beta chains below, sequenced in a study of regulatory T cells in long-lasting Graves disease. Arm-PCR of CDR3 regions and iRepertoire HTBI primers were the basis on which TCR beta libraries were built. In TCRdb, the multiplex PCR reads were re-called with MiXCR into one record per CDR3 protein. The sample lists about 310,000 distinct CDR3 sequences; approximately 20% were seen once. Time point of the sample: persistent/refractory GD, antithyroid drugs over 5 years with positive TRAb. Extracted RNA from PBMCs served as the source of the TCR library. Here the sequenced sample was peripheral blood mononuclear cells (PBMCs), taken when the disease was refractory, from a patient treated with antithyroid drugs. These receptors all come from a female donor with Graves disease.

The chain employs TRBV10-2 and TRBJ2-3, with TRBD2 as a possible D gene (6 bases). V lost 0 bases and J lost 8, with 6 bases in between. In germline, CDR1 is WSHSY, CDR2 SAAADI. The CDR3 has 12 amino acids. The CDR3 loop is CASSESGGTQYF. In DNA form, the CDR3 reads TGCGCCAGCAGTGAGTCGGGGGGTACGCAGTATTTT.

This clonotype was recorded at least ten times. The chain employs TRBV7-3 and TRBJ1-4, with TRBD1 identical over 9 bases. With 5 bases clipped from V and 6 bases from J, the junction kept 7 bases outside the gene matches. Per germline, CDR1 SGHTA and CDR2 FQGTGA. CDR3 length: 15 amino acids. CDR3 amino acids: CASSETGGADEKLFF. DNA for the CDR3: TGTGCCAGCAGCGAAACAGGGGGCGCTGATGAAAAACTGTTTTTT.

This clonotype was recorded only once. The gene calls are TRBV6-2 or TRBV6-3 and TRBJ2-1; D gene uncertain. The V end was cut by 7 bases, the J end by 2 bases, with 18 bases between. The CDR3 consists of 16 residues. Germline lookup yields CDR1 MNHEY and CDR2 SVGEGT. CDR3 coding DNA: TGTGCCAGCACCGTGGGTATTAGGGAACCCTACAATGAGCAGTTCTTC. Amino acid sequence: CASTVGIREPYNEQFF.

The J gene is TRBJ1-1, the V gene TRBV18; TRBD1 matches 7 bases. In germline, CDR1 is KGHSH, CDR2 LQKENI. The junction had 4 bases not matched to a gene; V was cut back by 4 bases and J by 5 bases. There are 13 residues in the CDR3. The CDR3 sequence: CASSRVQGTEAFF. CDR3 DNA sequence: TGTGCCAGCTCACGTGTACAGGGGACTGAAGCTTTCTTT.

This chain links TRBV19 with TRBJ1-5, with no clear D. CDR1 is LNHDA and CDR2 is SQIVND in the germline V gene (reference sequence). This CDR3 contains 15 residues. Trimming removed 4 bases from V and 0 bases from J, with 10 bases in between. The CDR3 DNA reads TGTGCCAGTAGTACGGCCGTGGATAGCAATCAGCCCCAGCATTTT. Translating gives CASSTAVDSNQPQHF.

This clonotype was counted many times. This chain links TRBV12-3 or TRBV12-4 with TRBJ2-7, with D hard to call. V gave up 5 bases and J gave up 5 bases, with 13 bases separating them. The CDR3 is 13 residues long. Here the CDR3 reads CASSPQIGHEQYF. CDR3 in DNA: TGTGCCAGCAGTCCCCAGATAGGACACGAGCAGTACTTC.

This clonotype was seen only a few times. The V and J genes are TRBV15 and TRBJ2-5; 12 nucleotides match TRBD2. The CDR3 totals 17 residues. Unmatched junction bases numbered 5, after V lost 3 bases and J lost 0 bases. CDR1 and CDR2 (germline): LNHNV, YYDKDF (reference sequence). The CDR3 loop is CATSRTSGSGYQETQYF. The CDR3 DNA is TGTGCCACCAGCAGGACTAGCGGGAGTGGGTACCAAGAGACCCAGTACTTC.

As for this clonotype: Since a much larger clone is just one base distant, this may be a read error. This CDR3 is missing its conserved last phenylalanine or tryptophan, likely due to a read error. The chain uses TRBV20-1 and TRBJ1-2; D is ambiguous. This CDR3 comprises 10 residues. V lost 5 bases and J lost 4, with 5 bases in between. The germline CDR1 and CDR2 sequences are DFQATT and SNEGSKA (reference sequence). This CDR3 reads CSAPTYGYTL. As DNA, the CDR3 is TGCAGTGCTCCGACCTATGGCTACACCCTC.

V gene TRBV15 combines with J gene TRBJ1-4; D unresolved. V was cut by 4 bases and J by 8 bases, with 17 bases left in between. Germline V CDR1 and CDR2: LNHNV, YYDKDF (reference sequence). The CDR3 consists of 15 residues. The CDR3, as DNA: TGTGCCACCAGCACCTCCGGGTCCCCTTTCGAAAAACTGTTTTTT. This encodes CATSTSGSPFEKLFF.

The table lists this clonotype with many counts. The chain joins TRBV29-1 to TRBJ2-7, with a tentative D call TRBD1 (5 bases). This CDR3 is 12 amino acids long. Between the trimmed V and J ends, which lost 7 bases and 6 bases, there was a span of 16 bases. CDR1 and CDR2 from the germline V gene are SQVTM and ANQGSEA. The CDR3 region has the DNA TGCAGCGCTGGTTCAGGGAAAAGCGAGCAGTACTTC. Amino acid sequence: CSAGSGKSEQYF.

This clonotype came up a few times. The chain has TRBV4-1 and TRBJ1-2, with TRBD1 matching over 7 bases. CDR3 length: 16 amino acids. After removal of 4 bases from V and 3 bases from J, the junction contained 11 bases not matched to a gene. Germline assignment: CDR1 MGHRA and CDR2 YSYEKL. CDR3 DNA sequence: TGCGCCAGCAGCCTTACCTTGGACAGGTCTCACTATGGCTACACCTTC. It is translated as CASSLTLDRSHYGYTF.

Note on this clonotype: This clone may be a read error of a much larger clone one base away. The J gene is TRBJ1-1, the V gene TRBV30, with D maybe TRBD1 (5 bases). The CDR3 is made up of 11 amino acids. Trimming removed 1 base from V and 6 bases from J, with 6 bases in between. The germline gives CDR1 GTSNPN, CDR2 SVGIG (reference sequence). The CDR3 is CAWSGRAEAFF. CDR3 sequence (DNA): TGTGCCTGGAGTGGCAGGGCTGAAGCTTTCTTT.

This clonotype was counted between two and nine times. The chain carries TRBV29-1 and TRBJ2-7; D is possibly TRBD1 (5 bases). CDR1 and CDR2 from the germline V gene are SQVTM and ANQGSEA. The CDR3 contains 14 residues. V was shortened by 6 bases and J by 0 bases, with 15 bases between the two germline ends. CDR3 sequence (DNA): TGCAGCGTCGTTACAGGTGAAAGCTCCTACGAGCAGTACTTC. Its translation is CSVVTGESSYEQYF.

This clonotype was recorded only once. The chain recombines TRBV18 with TRBJ2-7, with 8 bases fitting TRBD1. Looked up from germline, CDR1 is KGHSH and CDR2 is LQKENI. Trimming at V came to 3 bases and at J to 1 base, leaving 8 bases not matched to a gene. The CDR3 runs to 16 residues. The CDR3 region is CASSPSLRDRSYEQYF. The CDR3 bases are TGTGCCAGCTCACCTTCCCTCCGGGACAGGTCCTACGAGCAGTACTTC.

This clonotype was picked up a small number of times. The chain employs TRBV20-1 and TRBJ2-2; no clear D. Trimming removed 5 bases at V and 5 bases at J, with 6 bases between. CDR1 DFQATT and CDR2 SNEGSKA come from the germline V gene (reference sequence). The CDR3 contains 11 residues. This chain's CDR3 is CSALETGELFF. As DNA, the CDR3 is TGCAGTGCTCTAGAAACCGGGGAGCTGTTTTTT.

This clonotype was found a few times. The chain joins TRBV6-9 to TRBJ2-3, with TRBD1 matching over 8 bases. The J call may be in error: the DNA end matches TRBJ2-5 better. CDR3 length equals 15 residues. Germline V gene data show CDR1 as MNHGY and CDR2 as SVAAGI. Written as DNA, the CDR3 is TGTGCCAGCAGTTACGGGCCAGGGGGCCGGGAGACCCAGTACTTC. Translation gives CASSYGPGGRETQYF.

This clonotype has a count of ten or more. The V call is TRBV7-2, the J call TRBJ1-4; D is unresolved. Germline V gene data show CDR1 as SGHTA and CDR2 as FQGNSA. The CDR3 is 12 amino acids. V lost 5 bases and J lost 12, with 13 bases in between. CDR3 loop: CASSGNSIQLFF. DNA for the CDR3: TGTGCCAGCAGCGGAAACAGCATTCAACTGTTTTTT.

The rearrangement links TRBV7-2 to TRBJ2-7; D may be TRBD2 (6 bases). Germline assignment: CDR1 SGHTA and CDR2 FQGNSA. Trimming removed 3 bases at V and 0 bases at J, with 18 bases between. The length of the CDR3 is 17 residues. The CDR3 sequence is CASSLMLGGRVSYEQYF. CDR3 nucleotide sequence: TGTGCCAGCAGCTTGATGCTCGGGGGACGGGTCTCCTACGAGCAGTACTTC.

The CDR3 DNA reads as TGTGCCAGTAGCCCAGGCACAGACTATCAGCCCCAGCATTTT. It specifies CASSPGTDYQPQHF. The chain recombines TRBV19 with TRBJ1-5; D not resolved. Trimming removed 6 bases at V and 5 bases at J, with 14 bases between. The germline CDR1 and CDR2 sequences are LNHDA and SQIVND (reference sequence). The CDR3 has 14 residues.

This chain joins TRBV7-9 and TRBJ2-3; 9 positions agree with TRBD1. The CDR3 has 13 amino acids. Germline V lookup: CDR1 SEHNR, CDR2 FQNEAQ (reference sequence). The J segment lost 5 bases and the V segment lost 6 bases, leaving 3 bases of the junction unmatched. CDR3: CASRGQGKDTQYF. DNA of the CDR3: TGTGCCAGCAGGGGACAGGGAAAAGATACGCAGTATTTT.

This clonotype was detected only a few times. The chain couples TRBV27 to TRBJ2-7; either TRBD1 or TRBD2 may supply D (5 bases each). Looked up from germline, CDR1 is MNHEY and CDR2 is SMNVEV (reference sequence). Between the trimmed V and J ends, which lost 5 bases and 3 bases, there was a span of 11 bases. The CDR3 has 13 residues. CDR3 coding DNA: TGTGCCAGCAGTCCAGGGACCGTCTACGAGCAGTACTTC. Translating gives CASSPGTVYEQYF.

In this sample, this clonotype turned up many times. The gene calls are TRBV6-1 and TRBJ2-7; D is perhaps TRBD2 (6 bases). V was clipped by 6 bases and J by 3 bases, with 15 bases between them. The germline CDR1 and CDR2 sequences are MNHNS and SASEGT. The length of the CDR3 is 14 residues. The CDR3 loop reads CASRRSSGRYEQYF. CDR3 nucleotides: TGTGCCAGCAGACGGAGTAGCGGTCGCTACGAGCAGTACTTC.

This clonotype has at least ten counts. The rearrangement joins TRBV7-2 to TRBJ1-1; D is undetermined. Germline lookup yields CDR1 SGHTA and CDR2 FQGNSA. Trimming removed 3 bases at V and 1 base at J, with 6 bases between. The CDR3 totals 13 residues. The CDR3 DNA follows: TGTGCCAGCAGCTTGGTGGCGAACACTGAAGCTTTCTTT. It yields the protein CASSLVANTEAFF.

This chain connects TRBV29-1 to TRBJ2-5; 8 bases are shared with TRBD2. The CDR3 contains 12 residues. Trimming took 5 bases from V and 4 from J; bases not matched to a gene: 3. Germline CDR1 and CDR2: SQVTM and ANQGSEA. DNA for the CDR3: TGCAGCGTTCTCCTAGCGGGAGAGACCCAGTACTTC. Amino acids: CSVLLAGETQYF.

A word on this clonotype: Sequence at one end of the junction differs from germline and may be a read error. The chain uses TRBV12-5 and TRBJ2-3, with 7 bases fitting TRBD1. The CDR3 runs 14 residues. Germline lookup yields CDR1 LGHNT and CDR2 FRNRAP. The CDR3 region has the DNA TGTGTTAGTGGTTTGGGACAGCTCCCAGATACGCAGTATTTT. It codes for CVSGLGQLPDTQYF.